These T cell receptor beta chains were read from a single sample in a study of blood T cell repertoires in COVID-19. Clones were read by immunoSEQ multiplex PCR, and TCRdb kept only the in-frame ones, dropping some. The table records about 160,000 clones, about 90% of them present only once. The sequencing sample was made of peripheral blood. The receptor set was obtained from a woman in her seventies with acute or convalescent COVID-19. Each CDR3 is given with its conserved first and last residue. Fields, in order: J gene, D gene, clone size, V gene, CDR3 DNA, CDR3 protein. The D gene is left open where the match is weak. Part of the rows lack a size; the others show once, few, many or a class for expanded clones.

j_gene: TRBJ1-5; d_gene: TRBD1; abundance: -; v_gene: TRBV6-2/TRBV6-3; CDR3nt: TGTGCCAGCAGTACCGGGACAGGGGCCCCCCTAATATATGGCAGCAATCAGCCCCAGCATTTT; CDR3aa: CASSTGTGAPLIYGSNQPQHF
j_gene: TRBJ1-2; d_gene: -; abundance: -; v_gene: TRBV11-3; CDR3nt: TGTGCCAGCAGCTCCGGGAGTGGGTATGGCTACACCTTC; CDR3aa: CASSSGSGYGYTF
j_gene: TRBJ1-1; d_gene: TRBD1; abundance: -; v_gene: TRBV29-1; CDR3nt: TGCAGCGCCGTACGACAGGGAGTCACTGAAGCTTTCTTT; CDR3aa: CSAVRQGVTEAFF
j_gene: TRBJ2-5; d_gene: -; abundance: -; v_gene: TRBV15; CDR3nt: TGTGCCACCAGCAGAGTTAGGGGAGAGACCCAGTACTTC; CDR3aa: CATSRVRGETQYF
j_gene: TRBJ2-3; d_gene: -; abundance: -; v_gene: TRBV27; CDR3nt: TGTGCCAGCAGTTTTGATTCGGCCAGAGAGGGTTACACAGATACGCAGTATTTT; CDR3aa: CASSFDSAREGYTDTQYF
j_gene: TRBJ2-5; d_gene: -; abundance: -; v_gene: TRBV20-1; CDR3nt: TGCAGTGCTATTGAGGGGGGGAAGACCCAGTACTTC; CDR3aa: CSAIEGGKTQYF
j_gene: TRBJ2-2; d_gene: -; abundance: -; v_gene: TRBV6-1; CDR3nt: TGTGCCAGCAGTGAGTCCAGGGTCGCCGGGGAGCTGTTTTTT; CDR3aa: CASSESRVAGELFF
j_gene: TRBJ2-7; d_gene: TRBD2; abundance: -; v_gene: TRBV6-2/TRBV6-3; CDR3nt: TGTGCCAGCAGTCCCTTTAGCGGGAGGTCTCGCGAGCAGTACTTC; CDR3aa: CASSPFSGRSREQYF
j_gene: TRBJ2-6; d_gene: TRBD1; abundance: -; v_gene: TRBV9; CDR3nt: TGTGCCAGCAGCGTAATCCGGGACAGGTTCTCTGGGGCCAACGTCCTGACTTTC; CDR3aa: CASSVIRDRFSGANVLTF
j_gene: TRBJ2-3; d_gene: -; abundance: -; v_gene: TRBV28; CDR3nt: TGTGCCAGCAGTTTGAATCCGGGAGTTAGCACAGATACGCAGTATTTT; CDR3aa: CASSLNPGVSTDTQYF
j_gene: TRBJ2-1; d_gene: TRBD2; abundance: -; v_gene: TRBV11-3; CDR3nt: TGTGCCAGCAGCCGGACTAGCGGGGGGGCTGGTGAGCAGTTCTTC; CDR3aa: CASSRTSGGAGEQFF
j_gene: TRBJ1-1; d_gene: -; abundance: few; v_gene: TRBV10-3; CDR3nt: TGTGCCATCAGTGAAGGACAGCTTAACACTGAAGCTTTCTTT; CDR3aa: CAISEGQLNTEAFF
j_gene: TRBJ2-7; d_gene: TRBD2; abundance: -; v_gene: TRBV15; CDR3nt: TGTGCCACCAGCATGACTAGCGCTCCCTACGAGCAGTACTTC; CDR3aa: CATSMTSAPYEQYF
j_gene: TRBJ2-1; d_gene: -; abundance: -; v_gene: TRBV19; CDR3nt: TGTGCCAGTAGCACCACATCCGGGGTGGGTAGGTATGAGCAGTTCTTC; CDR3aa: CASSTTSGVGRYEQFF
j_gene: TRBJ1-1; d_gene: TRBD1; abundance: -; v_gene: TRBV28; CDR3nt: TGTGCCAGCAGTTCGGGACAGCCTCACACTGAAGCTTTCTTT; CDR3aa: CASSSGQPHTEAFF
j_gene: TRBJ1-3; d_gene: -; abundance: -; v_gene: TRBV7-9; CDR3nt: TGTGCCAGCAGCTTAGAGACGGGTGGAAACACCATATATTTT; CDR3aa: CASSLETGGNTIYF
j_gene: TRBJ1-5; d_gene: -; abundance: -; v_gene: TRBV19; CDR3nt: TGTGCCAGTAGTATAGATCGGGGGCCCCAGCATTTT; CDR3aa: CASSIDRGPQHF
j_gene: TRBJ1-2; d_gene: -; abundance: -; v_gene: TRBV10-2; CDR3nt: TGCGCCAGCAGTGGACAGACTGGAAGTTATGGCTACACCTTC; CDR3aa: CASSGQTGSYGYTF
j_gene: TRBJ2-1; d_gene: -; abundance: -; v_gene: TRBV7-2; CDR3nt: TGTGCCAGCAGCCCCGCCTACAATGAGCAGTTCTTC; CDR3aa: CASSPAYNEQFF
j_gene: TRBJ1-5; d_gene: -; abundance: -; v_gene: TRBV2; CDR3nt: TGTGCCAGCAGTTCAGACACTAGCAATCAGCCCCAGCATTTT; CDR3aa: CASSSDTSNQPQHF
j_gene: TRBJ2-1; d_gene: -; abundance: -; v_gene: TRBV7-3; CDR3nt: TGTGCCAGCAGCTTAAAGGGCGGGAATGAGCAGTTCTTC; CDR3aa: CASSLKGGNEQFF
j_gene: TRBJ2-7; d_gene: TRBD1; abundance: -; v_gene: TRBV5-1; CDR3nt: TGCGCCAGCAGCTTGGTCTCCGGGACAGCTTCCTACGAGCAGTACTTC; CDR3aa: CASSLVSGTASYEQYF
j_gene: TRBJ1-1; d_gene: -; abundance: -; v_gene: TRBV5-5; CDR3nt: TGTGCCAGCAGCTTTTATGGGAGAGAAGCTTTCTTT; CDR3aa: CASSFYGREAFF
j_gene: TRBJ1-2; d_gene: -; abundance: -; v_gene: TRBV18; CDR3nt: TGTGCCAGCTCACCACCCGGCAGGGGCCGGACCAACTATGGCTACACCTTC; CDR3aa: CASSPPGRGRTNYGYTF
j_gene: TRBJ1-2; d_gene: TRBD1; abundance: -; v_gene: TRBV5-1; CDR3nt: TGCGCCAGCAGCTCGGGACAGGCCATCCCATCCTCAAATCTCCGCTATGGCTACACCTTC; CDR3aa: CASSSGQAIPSSNLRYGYTF
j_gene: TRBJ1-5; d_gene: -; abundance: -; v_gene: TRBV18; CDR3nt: TGTGCCAGCTCACCGAAACAGGGAAGGGGCGTTTATAGCAATCAGCCCCAGCATTTT; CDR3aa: CASSPKQGRGVYSNQPQHF
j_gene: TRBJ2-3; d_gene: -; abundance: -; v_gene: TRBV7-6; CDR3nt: TGTGCCAGCAGCGCGATACTGACAGATACGCAGTATTTT; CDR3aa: CASSAILTDTQYF
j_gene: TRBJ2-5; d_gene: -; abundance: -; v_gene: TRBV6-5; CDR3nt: TGTGCCAGCAGTTTTAGGCTCAAGGGGGAGACCCAGTACTTC; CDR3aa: CASSFRLKGETQYF
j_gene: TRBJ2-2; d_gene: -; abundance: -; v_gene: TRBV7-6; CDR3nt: TGTGCCAGCAGCTTATCAGGGGCCGGGGAGCTGTTTTTT; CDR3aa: CASSLSGAGELFF
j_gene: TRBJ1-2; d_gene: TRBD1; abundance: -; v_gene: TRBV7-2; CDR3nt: TGTGCCAGCAGCCCCTGGACAGGCTATGGCTACACCTTC; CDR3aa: CASSPWTGYGYTF
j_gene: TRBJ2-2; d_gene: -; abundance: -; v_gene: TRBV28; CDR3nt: TGTGCCAGCAGTCTAAACCGGGAGGAGCTGTTTTTT; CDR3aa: CASSLNREELFF
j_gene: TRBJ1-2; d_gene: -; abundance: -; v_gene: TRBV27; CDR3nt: TGTGCCAGCAGTTTACTTCCGAGCTACGGGGGCTACACCTTC; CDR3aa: CASSLLPSYGGYTF
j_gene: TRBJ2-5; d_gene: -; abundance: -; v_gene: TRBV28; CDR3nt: TGTGCCAGCACCTCAGTAGCAGGGGGGACAGAGACCCAGTACTTC; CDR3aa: CASTSVAGGTETQYF
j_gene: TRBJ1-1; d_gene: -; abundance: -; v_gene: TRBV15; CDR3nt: TGTGCCACCAGCAGACTTGACGGAGCCGCCCTGGCTTTCTTT; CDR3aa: CATSRLDGAALAFF
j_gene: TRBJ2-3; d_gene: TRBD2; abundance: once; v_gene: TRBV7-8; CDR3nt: TGTGCCAGCAGCCCCCGGGTAGCGGGTTTCACAGATACGCAGTATTTT; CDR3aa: CASSPRVAGFTDTQYF
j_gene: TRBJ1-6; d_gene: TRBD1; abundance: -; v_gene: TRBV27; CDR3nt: TGTGCCAGCAGGCCCGGACAGGCATTTAATTCACCCCTCCACTTT; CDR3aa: CASRPGQAFNSPLHF
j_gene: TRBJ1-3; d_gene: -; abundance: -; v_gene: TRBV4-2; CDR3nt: TGTGCCAGCAGCCAAGAGCGGACGGGGAGCTCTGGAAACACCATATATTTT; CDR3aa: CASSQERTGSSGNTIYF
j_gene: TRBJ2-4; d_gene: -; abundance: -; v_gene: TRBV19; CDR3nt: TGTGCCAGTATGGGTCGAGGAACCAAAAACATTCAGTACTTC; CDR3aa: CASMGRGTKNIQYF
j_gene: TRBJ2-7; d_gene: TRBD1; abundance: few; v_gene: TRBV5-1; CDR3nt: TGCGCCAGCAGCTTTGACGGAGAGCCGGGACAGGGGGCCTACGAGCAGTACTTC; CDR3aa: CASSFDGEPGQGAYEQYF
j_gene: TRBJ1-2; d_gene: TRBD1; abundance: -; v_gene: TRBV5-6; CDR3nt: TGTGCCAGCAGCTTGGTGGACAGGGCTCTTTATGGCTACACCTTC; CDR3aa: CASSLVDRALYGYTF
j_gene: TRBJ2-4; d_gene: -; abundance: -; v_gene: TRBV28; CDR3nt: TGTGCCAGCAGTGACCCGGGGGCCAAAAACATTCAGTACTTC; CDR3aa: CASSDPGAKNIQYF
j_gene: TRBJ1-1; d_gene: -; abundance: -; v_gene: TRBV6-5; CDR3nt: TGTGCCAGCAGTAGAGTGAACACTGAAGCTTTCTTT; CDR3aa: CASSRVNTEAFF
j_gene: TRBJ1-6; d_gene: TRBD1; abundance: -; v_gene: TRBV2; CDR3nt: TGTGCCAGCACGACAGGGATCGGGTCACCCCTCCACTTT; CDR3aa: CASTTGIGSPLHF
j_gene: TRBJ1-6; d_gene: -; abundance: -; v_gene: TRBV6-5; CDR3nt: TGTGCCAGCAGTTACATGAGTGGCTCCTATAATTCACCCCTCCACTTT; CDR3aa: CASSYMSGSYNSPLHF
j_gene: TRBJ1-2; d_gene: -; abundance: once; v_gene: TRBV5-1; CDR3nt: TGCGCCAGCAGCTTAGCAACAGGGCTGGGCTACACCTTC; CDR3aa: CASSLATGLGYTF
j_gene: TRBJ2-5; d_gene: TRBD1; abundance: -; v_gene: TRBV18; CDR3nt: TGTGCCAGCTCACCCTTAACAGGGGACCAAGAGACCCAGTACTTC; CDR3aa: CASSPLTGDQETQYF
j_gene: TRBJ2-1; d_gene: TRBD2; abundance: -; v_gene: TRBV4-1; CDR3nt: TGCGCCAGCAGCCCCCGGGGTAGCGGGATAGTCAGCTCCTACAATGAGCAGTTCTTC; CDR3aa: CASSPRGSGIVSSYNEQFF